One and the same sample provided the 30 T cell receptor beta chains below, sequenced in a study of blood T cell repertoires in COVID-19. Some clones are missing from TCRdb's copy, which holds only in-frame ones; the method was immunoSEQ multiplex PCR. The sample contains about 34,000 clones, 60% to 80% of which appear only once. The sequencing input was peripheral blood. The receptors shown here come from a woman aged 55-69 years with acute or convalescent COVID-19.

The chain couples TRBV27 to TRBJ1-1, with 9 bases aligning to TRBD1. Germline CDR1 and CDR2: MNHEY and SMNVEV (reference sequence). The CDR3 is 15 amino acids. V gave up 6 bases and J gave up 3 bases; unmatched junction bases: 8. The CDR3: CASRGQGVLDTEAFF. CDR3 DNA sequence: TGTGCCAGCAGGGGACAGGGCGTTCTTGACACTGAAGCTTTCTTT.

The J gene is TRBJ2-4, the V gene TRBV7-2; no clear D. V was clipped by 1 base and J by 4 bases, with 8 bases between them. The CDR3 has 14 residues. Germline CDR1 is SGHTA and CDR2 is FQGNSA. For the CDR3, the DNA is TGTGCCAGCAGCTTAGAGGCCAGGAAAAACATTCAGTACTTC. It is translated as CASSLEARKNIQYF.

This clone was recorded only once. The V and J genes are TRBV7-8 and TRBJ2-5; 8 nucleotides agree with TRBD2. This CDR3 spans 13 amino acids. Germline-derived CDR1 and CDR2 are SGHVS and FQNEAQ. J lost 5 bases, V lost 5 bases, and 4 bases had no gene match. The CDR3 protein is CASSPGGPETQYF. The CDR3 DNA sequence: TGTGCCAGCAGCCCGGGGGGGCCTGAGACCCAGTACTTC.

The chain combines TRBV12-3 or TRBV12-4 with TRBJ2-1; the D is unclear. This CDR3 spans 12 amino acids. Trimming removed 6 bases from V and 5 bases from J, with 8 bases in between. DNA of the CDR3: TGTGCCAGCAGCCCAGACAACAATGAGCAGTTCTTC. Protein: CASSPDNNEQFF.

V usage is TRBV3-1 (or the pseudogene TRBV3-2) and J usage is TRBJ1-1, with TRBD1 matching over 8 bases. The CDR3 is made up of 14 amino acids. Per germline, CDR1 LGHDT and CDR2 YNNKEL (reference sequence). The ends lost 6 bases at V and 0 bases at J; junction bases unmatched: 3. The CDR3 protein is CASRQGEVNTEAFF. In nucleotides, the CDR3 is TGTGCCAGCAGACAGGGGGAGGTGAACACTGAAGCTTTCTTT.

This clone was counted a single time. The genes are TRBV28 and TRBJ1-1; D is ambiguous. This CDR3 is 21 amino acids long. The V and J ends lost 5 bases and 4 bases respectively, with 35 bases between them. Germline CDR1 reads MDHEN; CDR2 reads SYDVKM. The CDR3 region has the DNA TGTGCCAGCAGTGGCCCATTGCTGTCTTGGGCCGAGTTTAGATATTTCACTGAAGCTTTCTTT. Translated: CASSGPLLSWAEFRYFTEAFF.

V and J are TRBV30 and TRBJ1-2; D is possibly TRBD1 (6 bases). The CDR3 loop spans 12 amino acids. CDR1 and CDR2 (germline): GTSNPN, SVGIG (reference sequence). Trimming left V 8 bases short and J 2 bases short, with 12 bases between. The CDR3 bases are TGTGCCGGGGGGACATCCAACTATGGCTACACCTTC. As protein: CAGGTSNYGYTF.

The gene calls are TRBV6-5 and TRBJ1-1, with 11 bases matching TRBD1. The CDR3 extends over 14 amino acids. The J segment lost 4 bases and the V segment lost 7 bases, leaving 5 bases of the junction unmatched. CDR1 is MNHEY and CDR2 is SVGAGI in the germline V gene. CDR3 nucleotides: TGTGCCAGCACCGGAGGGACAGGGGGCACTGAAGCTTTCTTT. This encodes CASTGGTGGTEAFF.

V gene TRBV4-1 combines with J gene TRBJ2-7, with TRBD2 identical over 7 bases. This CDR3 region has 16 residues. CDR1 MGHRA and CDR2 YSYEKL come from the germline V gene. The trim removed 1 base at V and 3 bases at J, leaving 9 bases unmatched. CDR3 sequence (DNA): TGCGCCAGCAGCCAAGGCAGACGGACGGGGGGCTACGAGCAGTACTTC. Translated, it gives CASSQGRRTGGYEQYF.

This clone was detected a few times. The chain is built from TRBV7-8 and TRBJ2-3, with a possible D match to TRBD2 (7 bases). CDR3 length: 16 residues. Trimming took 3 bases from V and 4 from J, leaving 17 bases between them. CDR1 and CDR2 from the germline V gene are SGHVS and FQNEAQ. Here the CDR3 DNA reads TGTGCCAGCAGCTTGGGTTGGGGGGGGCAATCAGATACGCAGTATTTT. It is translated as CASSLGWGGQSDTQYF.

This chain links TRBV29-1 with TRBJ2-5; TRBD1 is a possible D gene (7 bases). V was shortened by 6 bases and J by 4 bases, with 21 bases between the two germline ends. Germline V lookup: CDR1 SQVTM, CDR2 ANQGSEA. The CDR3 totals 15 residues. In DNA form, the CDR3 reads TGCAGCGTGAGGGGGCTGTGGGGGGCCGGAGAGACCCAGTACTTC. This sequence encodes CSVRGLWGAGETQYF.

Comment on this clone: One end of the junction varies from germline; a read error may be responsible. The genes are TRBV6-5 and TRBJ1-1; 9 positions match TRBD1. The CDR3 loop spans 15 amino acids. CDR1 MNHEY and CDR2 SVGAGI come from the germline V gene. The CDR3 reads CASSYSGTGRAEAFF. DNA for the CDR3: TGTGCCAGCAGCTACTCCGGGACAGGGAGGGCTGAAGCTTTCTTT.

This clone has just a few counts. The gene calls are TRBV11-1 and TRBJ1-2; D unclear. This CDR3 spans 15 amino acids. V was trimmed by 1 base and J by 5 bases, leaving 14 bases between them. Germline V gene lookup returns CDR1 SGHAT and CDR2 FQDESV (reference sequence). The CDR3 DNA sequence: TGTGCCAGCAGCTTAGAACCCGAGCTGTCTTATGGCTACACCTTC. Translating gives CASSLEPELSYGYTF.

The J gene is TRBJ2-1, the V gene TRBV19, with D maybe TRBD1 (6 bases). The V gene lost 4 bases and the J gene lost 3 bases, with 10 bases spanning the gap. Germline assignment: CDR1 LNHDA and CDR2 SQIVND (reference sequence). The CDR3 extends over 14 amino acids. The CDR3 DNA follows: TGTGCCAGTAGTACGCAGGGGTTCTACAATGAGCAGTTCTTC. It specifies CASSTQGFYNEQFF. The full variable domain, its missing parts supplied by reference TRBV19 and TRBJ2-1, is DGGITQSPKYLFRKEGQNVTLSCEQNLNHDAMYWYRQDPGQGLRLIYYSQIVNDFQKGDIAEGYSVSREKKESFPLTVTSAQKNPTAFYLCASSTQGFYNEQFFGPGTRLTVL.

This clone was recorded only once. The CDR3 region has the DNA TGTGCCAGCAGCTTAACCCGGAACAGGGGGAAATTTAAATTTTACGAGCAGTACTTC. As protein: CASSLTRNRGKFKFYEQYF. The J gene is TRBJ2-7, the V gene TRBV7-8; TRBD1 aligns across 8 bases. J lost 4 bases, V lost 2 bases, and 19 bases had no gene match. The germline V gene has CDR1 SGHVS and CDR2 FQNEAQ. The CDR3 sequence is 19 residues long.

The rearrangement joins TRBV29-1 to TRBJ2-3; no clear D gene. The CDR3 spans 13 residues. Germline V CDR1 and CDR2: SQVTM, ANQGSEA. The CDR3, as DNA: TGCAGTTCCGGTTGGGCAGCCACAGATACGCAGTATTTT. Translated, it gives CSSGWAATDTQYF.

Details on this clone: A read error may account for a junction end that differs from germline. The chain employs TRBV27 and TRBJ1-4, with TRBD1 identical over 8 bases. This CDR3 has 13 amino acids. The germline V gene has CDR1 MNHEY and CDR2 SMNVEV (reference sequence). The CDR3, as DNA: TGTGCCAGCAGTCCATTCCAGGGGGCAGCCCCCCTATTT. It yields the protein CASSPFQGAAPLF. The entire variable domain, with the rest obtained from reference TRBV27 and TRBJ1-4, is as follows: EAQVTQNPRYLITVTGKKLTVTCSQNMNHEYMSWYRQDPGLGLRQIYYSMNVEVTDKGDVPEGYKVSRKEKRNFPLILESPSPNQTSLYFCASSPFQGAAPLFGSGTQLSVL.

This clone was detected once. This chain's CDR3 is CASSPQGAWAADEQFF. The CDR3 coding sequence is TGTGCCAGCTCACCCCAGGGGGCGTGGGCGGCGGATGAGCAGTTCTTC. V usage is TRBV18 and J usage is TRBJ2-1; the match to TRBD1 covers 8 bases. The V gene end was trimmed by 3 bases and the J gene end by 8 bases; junction bases not matched to a gene: 12. The CDR3 has 16 amino acids. Germline values: CDR1 KGHSH, CDR2 LQKENI. The full variable domain, with the rest looked up from reference TRBV18 and TRBJ2-1, is NAGVMQNPRHLVRRRGQEARLRCSPMKGHSHVYWYRQLPEEGLKFMVYLQKENIIDESGMPKERFSAEFPKEGPSILRIQQVVRGDSAAYFCASSPQGAWAADEQFFGPGTRLTVL.

In DNA form, the CDR3 reads TGCGCCAGCAGCTACAATCTCGGACAGGGCACAGATACGCAGTATTTT. Its translation is CASSYNLGQGTDTQYF. V is TRBV4-1 and J is TRBJ2-3, with 7 positions matching TRBD1. J lost 1 base, V lost 5 bases, and 9 bases had no gene match. The CDR3 has 16 amino acids. Germline V gene sequence: CDR1 MGHRA, CDR2 YSYEKL.

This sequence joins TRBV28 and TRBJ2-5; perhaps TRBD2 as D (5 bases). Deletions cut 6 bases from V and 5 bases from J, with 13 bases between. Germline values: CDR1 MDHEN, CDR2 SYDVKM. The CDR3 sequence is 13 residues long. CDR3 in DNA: TGTGCCAGCAGCTTAGCGTCCAGGGAGACCCAGTACTTC. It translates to CASSLASRETQYF.

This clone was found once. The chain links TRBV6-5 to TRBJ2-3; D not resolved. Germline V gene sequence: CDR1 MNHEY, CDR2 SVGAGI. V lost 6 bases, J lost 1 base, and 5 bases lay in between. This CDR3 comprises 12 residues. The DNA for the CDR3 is TGTGCCAGCAGATTCGGCACAGATACGCAGTATTTT. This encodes CASRFGTDTQYF.

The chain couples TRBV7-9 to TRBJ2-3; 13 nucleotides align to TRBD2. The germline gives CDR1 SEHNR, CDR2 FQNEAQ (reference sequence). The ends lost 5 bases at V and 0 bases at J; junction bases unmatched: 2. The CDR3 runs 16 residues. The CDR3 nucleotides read TGTGCCAGCAGCGAGGGACTAGCGGGAAGCACAGATACGCAGTATTTT. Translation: CASSEGLAGSTDTQYF.

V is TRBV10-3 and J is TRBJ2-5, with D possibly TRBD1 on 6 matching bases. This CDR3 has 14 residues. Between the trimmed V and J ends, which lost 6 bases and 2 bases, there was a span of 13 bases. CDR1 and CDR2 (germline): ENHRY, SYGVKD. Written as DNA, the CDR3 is TGTGCCATCAGGCCTCCGGGACAACAAGAGACCCAGTACTTC. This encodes CAIRPPGQQETQYF.

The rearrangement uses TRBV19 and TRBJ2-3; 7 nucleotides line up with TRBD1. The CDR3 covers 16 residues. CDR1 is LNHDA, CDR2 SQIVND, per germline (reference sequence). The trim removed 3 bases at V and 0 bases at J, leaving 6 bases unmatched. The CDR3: CASSIHLTGSTDTQYF. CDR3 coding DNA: TGTGCCAGTAGTATCCATTTGACAGGGAGCACAGATACGCAGTATTTT.

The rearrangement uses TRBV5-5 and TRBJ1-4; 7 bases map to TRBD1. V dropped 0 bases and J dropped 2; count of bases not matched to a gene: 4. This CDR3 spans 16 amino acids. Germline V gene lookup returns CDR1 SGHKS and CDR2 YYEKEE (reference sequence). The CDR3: CASSLAPGGTNEKLFF. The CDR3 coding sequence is TGTGCCAGCAGCTTGGCTCCAGGGGGTACTAATGAAAAACTGTTTTTT.

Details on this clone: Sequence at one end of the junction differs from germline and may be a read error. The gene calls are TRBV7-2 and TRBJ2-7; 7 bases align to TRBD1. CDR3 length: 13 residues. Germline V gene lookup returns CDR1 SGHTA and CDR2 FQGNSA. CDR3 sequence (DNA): TGTGCCAGCAGTTTAGGACAGGTCTACGAGCAGTACTTC. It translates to CASSLGQVYEQYF.

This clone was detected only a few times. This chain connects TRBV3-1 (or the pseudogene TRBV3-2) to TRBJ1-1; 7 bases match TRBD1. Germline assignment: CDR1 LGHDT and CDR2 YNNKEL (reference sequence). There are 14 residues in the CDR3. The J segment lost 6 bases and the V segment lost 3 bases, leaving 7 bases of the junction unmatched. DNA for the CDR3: TGTGCCAGCAGCCACAAGACAGGGTTCTCTGAAGCTTTCTTT. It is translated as CASSHKTGFSEAFF.

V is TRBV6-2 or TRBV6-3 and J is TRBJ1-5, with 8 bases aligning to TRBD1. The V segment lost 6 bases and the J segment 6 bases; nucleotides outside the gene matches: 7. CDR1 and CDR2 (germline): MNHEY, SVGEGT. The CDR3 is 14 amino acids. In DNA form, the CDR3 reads TGTGCCAGCAGCCGAACAGGGGGAGGTCAGCCCCAGCATTTT. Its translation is CASSRTGGGQPQHF.

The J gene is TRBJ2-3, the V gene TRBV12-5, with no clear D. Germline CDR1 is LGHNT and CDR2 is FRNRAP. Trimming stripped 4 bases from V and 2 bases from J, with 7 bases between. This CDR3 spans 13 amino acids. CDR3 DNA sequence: TGTGCTAGTGGTTGGCAAAACACAGATACGCAGTATTTT. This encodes CASGWQNTDTQYF.

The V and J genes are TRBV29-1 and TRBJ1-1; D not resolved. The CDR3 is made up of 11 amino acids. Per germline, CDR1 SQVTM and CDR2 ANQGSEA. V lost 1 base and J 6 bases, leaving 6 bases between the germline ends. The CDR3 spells CSVEASAEAFF. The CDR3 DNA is TGCAGCGTTGAAGCGAGCGCTGAAGCTTTCTTT.